This T cell receptor beta chain was identified in a study of identical twins. Study-level points and caveats: The authors noted that invariant MAIT and iNKT cells could partly confound zero-insertion analyses. Low generation-probability sequences were in excess among twin-shared out-of-frame alpha sequences. The analysis was cross-sectional rather than longitudinal within donors. For cord blood, abundant beta clonotypes had fewer insertions, unlike memory repertoires, which showed none.

The V and J ends lost 8 bases and 6 bases respectively, with 22 bases between them. This CDR3 is built from 16 residues. The germline V gene has CDR1 SNHLY and CDR2 FYNNEI. Each CDR3 protein is one row after TCRdb ran MiXCR on the 5' RACE reads. This table holds hundreds of thousands of distinct CDR3 sequences, about 12% found once. This clonotype has a handful of counts. What it binds is unknown. A further study also used this sample, focusing on yellow fever vaccine responses in identical twins.

Sequenced sample: CD8+ T cells sorted from blood. The receptor's source is a woman in her late teens or twenties in good health. This chain uses TRBV2 with TRBJ2-2, with a possible D match to TRBD1 (5 bases). DNA for the CDR3: TGTGCCAGCGGGGCCCCCACCGAAAGAAGGTCCGGGGAGCTGTTTTTT. Its protein product is CASGAPTERRSGELFF.